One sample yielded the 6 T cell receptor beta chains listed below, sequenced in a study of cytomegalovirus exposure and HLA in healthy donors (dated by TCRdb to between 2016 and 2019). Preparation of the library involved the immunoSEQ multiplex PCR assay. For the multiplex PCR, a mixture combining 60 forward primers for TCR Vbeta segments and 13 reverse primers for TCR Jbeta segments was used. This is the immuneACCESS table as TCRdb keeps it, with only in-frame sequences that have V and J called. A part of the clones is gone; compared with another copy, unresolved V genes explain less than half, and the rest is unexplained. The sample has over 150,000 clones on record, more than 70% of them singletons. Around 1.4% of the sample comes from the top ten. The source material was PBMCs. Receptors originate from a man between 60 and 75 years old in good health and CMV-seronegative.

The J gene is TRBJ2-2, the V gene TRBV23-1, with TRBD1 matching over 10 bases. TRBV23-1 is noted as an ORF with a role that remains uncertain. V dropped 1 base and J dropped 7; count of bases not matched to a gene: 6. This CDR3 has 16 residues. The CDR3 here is CASSQYETGGNGELFF. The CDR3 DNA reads TGCGCCAGCAGTCAATACGAGACAGGGGGCAACGGGGAGCTGTTTTTT.

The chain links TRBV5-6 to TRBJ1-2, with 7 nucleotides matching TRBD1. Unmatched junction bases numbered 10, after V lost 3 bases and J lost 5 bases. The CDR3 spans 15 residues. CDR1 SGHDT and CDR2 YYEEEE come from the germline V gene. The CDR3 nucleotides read TGTGCCAGCAGCTCCAGCGGACAGGTTTTTTATGGCTACACCTTC. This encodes CASSSSGQVFYGYTF. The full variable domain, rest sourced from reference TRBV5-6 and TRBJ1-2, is DAGVTQSPTHLIKTRGQQVTLRCSPKSGHDTVSWYQQALGQGPQFIFQYYEEEERQRGNFPDRFSGHQFPNYSSELNVNALLLGDSALYLCASSSSGQVFYGYTFGSGTRLTVV.

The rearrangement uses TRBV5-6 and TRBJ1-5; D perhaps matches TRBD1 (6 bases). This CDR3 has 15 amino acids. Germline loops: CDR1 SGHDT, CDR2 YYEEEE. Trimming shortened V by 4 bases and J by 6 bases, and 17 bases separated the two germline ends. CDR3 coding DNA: TGTGCCAGCAGCCTAGGTGGGGGCGCGGGTCAGCCCCAGCATTTT. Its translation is CASSLGGGAGQPQHF.

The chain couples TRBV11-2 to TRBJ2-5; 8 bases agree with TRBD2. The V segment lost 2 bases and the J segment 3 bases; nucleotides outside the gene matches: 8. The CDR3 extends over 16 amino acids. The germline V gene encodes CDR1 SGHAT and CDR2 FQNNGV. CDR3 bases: TGTGCCAGCAGCTTACCGCCGGGACTAGTTAAAGAGACCCAGTACTTC. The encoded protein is CASSLPPGLVKETQYF.

For the CDR3, the DNA is TGCGCCAGCAGCCAGGAGCGATTCCGACAGGGTAGAGAGACCCAGTACTTC. Its translation: CASSQERFRQGRETQYF. This sequence joins TRBV4-1 and TRBJ2-5; 7 positions agree with TRBD1. This CDR3 is 17 amino acids long. Germline loops: CDR1 MGHRA, CDR2 YSYEKL. The trim removed 3 bases at V and 4 bases at J, leaving 14 bases unmatched.

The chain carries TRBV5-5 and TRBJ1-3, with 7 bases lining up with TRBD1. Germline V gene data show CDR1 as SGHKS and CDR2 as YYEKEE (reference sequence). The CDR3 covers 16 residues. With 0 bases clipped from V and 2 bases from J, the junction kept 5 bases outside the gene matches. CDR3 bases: TGTGCCAGCAGCTTGGCCCCCGGGACAGCTGGAAACACCATATATTTT. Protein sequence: CASSLAPGTAGNTIYF.